This T cell receptor (beta chain) comes out of a study of shared clonotypes between healthy human individuals. The V and J ends lost 7 bases and 1 base respectively, with 11 bases between them. CDR3 length: 13 amino acids. CDR1 is SGHRS, CDR2 YFSETQ, per germline. Findings and limits, study-wide: About 5% was the fraction of naive CD4 clonotypes found shared across several donors. Owing to a small donor count, the genetic and exposure-history diversity represented was limited.

The deep-level immunoSEQ assay was used. The sorted-subset replicate PCRs were given around 200 ng DNA, which is tens of thousands of T cell genomes. TCRdb keeps only in-frame clones here, not all; method: immunoSEQ multiplex PCR. Counted here are some 1.5 million clones, 95% to 99% occurring once; the ten biggest clones make up about 0.42%. This clone was detected a few times. Its antigen is still unknown. Sequencing input: naive CD4+ T cells sorted from blood. Subset meaning: CD45RA+ positively selected. This clonotype originated in a man aged 25-45 years in good health. This rearrangement joins TRBV5-1 to TRBJ1-1, with D perhaps TRBD1 (6 bases). CDR3 in DNA: TGCGCCAGCCAACAGGGCCGGAACACTGAAGCTTTCTTT. Protein sequence: CASQQGRNTEAFF.